This TCR beta chain was profiled in a study of vaccination effects on CD4 cells after COVID-19. Study as a whole: IL-2 at about 10 IU/ml and peptides at around 9.6 ug/ml were added to cultured PBMC, fewer than 2.5 million per well.

Only in-frame clones appear in the TCRdb table, and some are missing; sequencing was by immunoSEQ multiplex PCR. The sample lists under 40,000 clones; approximately 70% were seen once. The V end was cut by 4 bases, the J end by 11 bases, with 11 bases between. The CDR3 contains 11 residues. Following 10 days of culture, CD4+ T cells were isolated. Comments on this clone: Its target is unknown.

The chain carries TRBV12-3 or TRBV12-4 and TRBJ1-1, with D unresolved. The TCR comes from a human donor who received a COVID-19 vaccine. Here the sequenced sample was CD4+ T cells from PBMCs cultured without peptide, taken before COVID-19 vaccination. CDR3 coding DNA: TGTGCCAGCAGTTCCATGGTTTTGGCTTTCTTT. Its translation: CASSSMVLAFF.